This TCR beta chain was captured in a study of a mutant IDH1 vaccine in newly diagnosed glioma. Study-wide results and limits: Detectable vaccine-induced immune responses arose in about 93% of patients.

Concerning this clone: Its specificity is not known.

TCRdb's table, derived via immunoSEQ multiplex PCR, lists solely in-frame clones and lacks some. The table has roughly 84,000 clones, almost 85% seen once. This sample's time point: baseline, week 1 (first vaccination visit). Specified treatment: pre-vaccination baseline after standard-of-care therapy. Those who donated had recent WHO grade 3 or 4 IDH1-mutant, ATRX-lost astrocytomas. The CDR3 is 11 residues long. Between the trimmed V and J ends, which lost 6 bases and 7 bases, there was a span of 12 bases. Germline lookup yields CDR1 GTSNPN and CDR2 SVGIG (reference sequence). The chain joins TRBV30 to TRBJ2-5; D is undetermined. This receptor was taken from a man aged 35-49 years with glioma. Some clones in this sample may be carry-over from other donors' samples. Sequences were derived from PBMCs, sampled from a glioma patient treated with radiotherapy, temozolomide or both. As DNA, the CDR3 is TGTGCCTGCGCCCTGGCAGGGACCCAGTACTTC. Translating it yields CACALAGTQYF.